Below are 30 T cell receptor beta chains sequenced from a single sample in a study of T-cell reconstitution after alpha-beta-depleted transplantation in children. Researchers prepared the TCRbeta library using unique molecular identifiers, the study reports. TCRdb re-analysed the PCR reads in MiXCR, keeping a single row per CDR3 protein. Of some 80,000 distinct CDR3 sequences in the sample, 15% to 20% are singletons; the top ten hold approximately 51%. The material sequenced was PBMCs, mostly from graft donor cells, taken 360 days after TCRalphabeta/CD19-depleted stem cell transplant. Every receptor here comes from a male patient aged 2-9 years who had a stem cell transplant for acute lymphoblastic leukemia, so the T cells may come from the graft donor.

This clonotype is a singleton in its sample. This chain uses TRBV30 with TRBJ2-5; perhaps TRBD1 as D (5 bases). Trimming removed 1 base at V and 2 bases at J, with 14 bases between. CDR3 length: 15 residues. CDR1 is GTSNPN and CDR2 is SVGIG in the germline V gene (reference sequence). The CDR3 nucleotides read TGTGCCTGGAGTGAAGGGGCAGGGCTACAAGAGACCCAGTACTTC. Translated, it gives CAWSEGAGLQETQYF.

The rearrangement uses TRBV11-3 and TRBJ2-7; D call uncertain. Germline V gives CDR1 SGHNT, CDR2 YENEEA. CDR3 size: 13 residues. The ends were cut back, 3 bases at V and 0 bases at J, with 6 bases in the middle. CDR3 DNA: TGTGCCAGCAGCTTCCAGTCCTCCTACGAGCAGTACTTC. Residues: CASSFQSSYEQYF.

This clonotype has just a few counts. The gene calls are TRBV20-1 and TRBJ1-1; no firm D call. The germline V gene has CDR1 DFQATT and CDR2 SNEGSKA (reference sequence). The CDR3 has 13 residues. V lost 2 bases and J lost 0, with 7 bases in between. CDR3 in DNA: TGCAGTGCTAGACAGTGGTTGAACACTGAAGCTTTCTTT. Its translation is CSARQWLNTEAFF.

This chain links TRBV30 with TRBJ2-7; D unclear. From germline, CDR1 is GTSNPN and CDR2 SVGIG (reference sequence). The CDR3 extends over 15 amino acids. V lost 2 bases and J lost 4, with 18 bases in between. CDR3 region: CAWSSTAEIKYEQYF. The CDR3, as DNA: TGTGCCTGGAGTTCAACTGCGGAGATAAAATACGAGCAGTACTTC.

The gene calls are TRBV20-1 and TRBJ2-5; TRBD2 matches 7 bases. The length of the CDR3 is 14 residues. Germline V gives CDR1 DFQATT, CDR2 SNEGSKA (reference sequence). After removal of 5 bases from V and 5 bases from J, the junction contained 11 bases not matched to a gene. CDR3 nucleotide sequence: TGCAGTGCTGAGAGGGACTACCCAGGGGAGACCCAGTACTTC. This translates into CSAERDYPGETQYF.

This chain uses TRBV3-1 with TRBJ2-1; D may be TRBD2 (5 bases). Per germline, CDR1 LGHDT and CDR2 YNNKEL (reference sequence). Trimming removed 0 bases at V and 1 base at J, with 10 bases between. This CDR3 contains 16 residues. DNA of the CDR3: TGTGCCAGCAGCCAAGATTTAGCGCTTTCCTACAATGAGCAGTTCTTC. Amino acids: CASSQDLALSYNEQFF.

This clonotype was recorded a few times. This sequence joins TRBV5-6 and TRBJ2-2; unclear D gene. Germline V CDR1 and CDR2: SGHDT, YYEEEE. The V gene lost 4 bases and the J gene lost 1 base, with 11 bases spanning the gap. The CDR3 runs to 15 residues. The CDR3 spells CASSPRWVNTGELFF. The CDR3 DNA follows: TGTGCCAGCAGCCCACGATGGGTGAACACCGGGGAGCTGTTTTTT.

The chain joins TRBV2 to TRBJ2-2; D not resolved. The CDR3 is made up of 13 amino acids. The germline gives CDR1 SNHLY, CDR2 FYNNEI. V lost 8 bases to trimming and J lost 4 bases, with 11 bases between them. The CDR3 loop is CASPAPGTGELFF. CDR3 nucleotide sequence: TGTGCCAGCCCTGCTCCCGGCACCGGGGAGCTGTTTTTT.

The chain recombines TRBV27 with TRBJ2-3, with 12 nucleotides matching TRBD2. After removal of 3 bases from V and 2 bases from J, the junction contained 3 bases not matched to a gene. This CDR3 region has 16 residues. Germline V gene lookup returns CDR1 MNHEY and CDR2 SMNVEV (reference sequence). CDR3 sequence reads: CASSFGLAGYTDTQYF. CDR3 nucleotides: TGTGCCAGCAGTTTTGGACTAGCGGGATACACAGATACGCAGTATTTT.

This clonotype appeared a few times. The chain recombines TRBV10-2 with TRBJ2-2; possible D gene TRBD2, 6 bases. V was shortened by 10 bases and J by 4 bases, with 16 bases between the two germline ends. Germline CDR1 and CDR2: WSHSY and SAAADI. CDR3 length equals 14 residues. The CDR3 DNA follows: TGCGCCACCCGGGACTCAACAATCACCGGGGAGCTGTTTTTT. Its protein product is CATRDSTITGELFF.

Ten or more counts support this clonotype. This rearrangement joins TRBV11-2 to TRBJ2-3, with 9 positions matching TRBD2. With V trimmed by 3 bases and J by 4 bases, 2 bases remained unmatched. CDR1 and CDR2 (germline): SGHAT, FQNNGV. CDR3 length: 14 amino acids. Written as DNA, the CDR3 is TGTGCCAGCAGCTTTGGCGGGAGGGCAGATACGCAGTATTTT. Amino acid sequence: CASSFGGRADTQYF.

This clonotype was found many times. The chain joins TRBV3-1 to TRBJ2-5; D uncertain. The CDR3 has 13 amino acids. CDR1 LGHDT and CDR2 YNNKEL come from the germline V gene (reference sequence). The ends were cut back, 6 bases at V and 1 base at J, with 9 bases in the middle. CDR3 loop: CASRRSFQETQYF. CDR3 in DNA: TGTGCCAGCAGGCGATCGTTCCAAGAGACCCAGTACTTC.

This clonotype came up a few times. The chain joins TRBV29-1 to TRBJ2-7; TRBD1 is a possible D gene (6 bases). V was shortened by 0 bases and J by 2 bases, with 14 bases between the two germline ends. Germline V gene data show CDR1 as SQVTM and CDR2 as ANQGSEA. CDR3 length: 15 residues. The CDR3 coding sequence is TGCAGCGTTGAAGATCAGGGGCGATCTACCTACGAGCAGTACTTC. This codes for CSVEDQGRSTYEQYF.

The rearrangement uses TRBV12-3 or TRBV12-4 and TRBJ2-3; D possibly uses TRBD1 or TRBD2 (5 bases each). This CDR3 contains 15 residues. Trimming removed 0 bases at V and 2 bases at J, with 9 bases between. The CDR3 bases are TGTGCCAGCAGTTTAGCAAGAGGGGTCACAGATACGCAGTATTTT. The encoded protein is CASSLARGVTDTQYF.

This clonotype was picked up many times. The chain has TRBV10-3 and TRBJ2-7; 7 bases match TRBD1. Looked up from germline, CDR1 is ENHRY and CDR2 is SYGVKD. The length of the CDR3 is 15 residues. V was pared by 6 bases and J by 0 bases, with 8 bases of the junction left unmatched. The CDR3 spells CAISGNRGTSYEQYF. CDR3 DNA sequence: TGTGCCATCAGCGGTAACAGGGGAACCTCCTACGAGCAGTACTTC.

The sample holds a few counts of this clonotype. The V call is TRBV27, the J call TRBJ2-2; D gene uncertain. V dropped 0 bases and J dropped 0 bases, with 8 bases sitting between them. This CDR3 comprises 16 residues. Germline V gene sequence: CDR1 MNHEY, CDR2 SMNVEV (reference sequence). CDR3 DNA: TGTGCCAGCAGTTTATCTTCCAGAGCGAACACCGGGGAGCTGTTTTTT. Translation: CASSLSSRANTGELFF.

This chain links TRBV12-3 or TRBV12-4 with TRBJ1-3, with 9 bases aligning to TRBD1. The CDR3 extends over 13 amino acids. V was clipped by 7 bases and J by 2 bases; unmatched bases: 0. The CDR3 nucleotides read TGTGCCAGCAACAGGGGGCCTGGAAACACCATATATTTT. Translation gives CASNRGPGNTIYF.

The rearrangement links TRBV7-9 to TRBJ2-1; 15 nucleotides align to TRBD2. The germline V gene has CDR1 SEHNR and CDR2 FQNEAQ (reference sequence). V was pared by 5 bases and J by 9 bases, with 8 bases of the junction left unmatched. CDR3 length: 16 amino acids. The CDR3 coding sequence is TGTGCCAGCAGCCCCCGTTGGACTAGCGGGAGGGGTGAGCAGTTCTTC. It specifies CASSPRWTSGRGEQFF. The whole variable domain, remainder taken from reference TRBV7-9 and TRBJ2-1, is DTGVSQNPRHKITKRGQNVTFRCDPISEHNRLYWYRQTLGQGPEFLTYFQNEAQLEKSRLLSDRFSAERPKGSFSTLEIQRTEQGDSAMYLCASSPRWTSGRGEQFFGPGTRLTVL.

In this sample, this clonotype turned up a few times. V usage is TRBV4-2 and J usage is TRBJ2-1; D unresolved. The germline gives CDR1 LGHNA, CDR2 YNFKEQ. Deletions cut 2 bases from V and 13 bases from J, with 18 bases between. The CDR3 consists of 14 residues. The CDR3 DNA is TGTGCCAGCAGCCAACCCTTCCGGCGAGGAGTTCAGTTCTTC. It codes for CASSQPFRRGVQFF.

This clonotype occurred a few times. The rearrangement joins TRBV4-2 to TRBJ2-7, with 10 nucleotides matching TRBD1. Germline V gene data show CDR1 as LGHNA and CDR2 as YNFKEQ. The CDR3 loop spans 15 amino acids. V gave up 2 bases and J gave up 3 bases; unmatched junction bases: 4. The CDR3 reads CASSQSGQGFYEQYF. CDR3 nucleotide sequence: TGTGCCAGCAGCCAATCGGGACAGGGGTTCTACGAGCAGTACTTC.

The chain joins TRBV20-1 to TRBJ2-2, with 10 bases fitting TRBD2. The germline CDR1 and CDR2 sequences are DFQATT and SNEGSKA (reference sequence). This CDR3 comprises 16 residues. V shed 0 bases, J shed 3 bases, and the junction held 4 bases outside the gene matches. The CDR3 region has the DNA TGCAGTGCTAGAGATAGCAGCGGGAGGGACACCGGGGAGCTGTTTTTT. Translation: CSARDSSGRDTGELFF.

This clonotype was counted between two and nine times. The chain uses TRBV11-3 and TRBJ2-1, with 11 bases lining up with TRBD2. Germline assignment: CDR1 SGHNT and CDR2 YENEEA. The CDR3 loop spans 16 amino acids. Losses at the gene ends were 5 bases for V and 4 bases for J; bases not matched to a gene: 7. CDR3 protein: CASSKRLAGSYNEQFF. The CDR3 DNA reads as TGTGCCAGCAGCAAAAGACTAGCGGGGTCATACAATGAGCAGTTCTTC.

This clonotype has more than one count but fewer than ten. This chain links TRBV4-1 with TRBJ2-3; 7 positions match TRBD2. The V and J ends lost 1 base and 4 bases, in that order; junction bases with no gene match: 8. Germline V gene data show CDR1 as MGHRA and CDR2 as YSYEKL. The length of the CDR3 is 16 residues. CDR3 residues: CASSQAWDYRADTQYF. The CDR3 DNA follows: TGCGCCAGCAGCCAAGCATGGGACTACAGAGCAGATACGCAGTATTTT.

This clonotype was observed at least ten times. This sequence joins TRBV7-9 and TRBJ1-2; 7 bases fit TRBD1. This CDR3 is built from 14 residues. Germline CDR1 reads SEHNR; CDR2 reads FQNEAQ (reference sequence). With V trimmed by 5 bases and J by 4 bases, 7 bases remained unmatched. CDR3 nucleotide sequence: TGTGCCAGCAGCCGACAGGGCTTTCGCTATGGCTACACCTTC. Translating gives CASSRQGFRYGYTF.

The chain joins TRBV4-2 to TRBJ2-2; TRBD1 matches at 7 bases. The V gene's germline CDR1 is LGHNA and CDR2 YNFKEQ. V lost 3 bases and J lost 4; bases outside the gene matches: 8. The CDR3 loop spans 16 amino acids. CDR3 coding DNA: TGTGCCAGCAGCCATGGAGAGGGGGCGAGCACCGGGGAGCTGTTTTTT. It is translated as CASSHGEGASTGELFF.

V and J are TRBV20-1 and TRBJ1-2; a possible D gene is TRBD1 (5 bases). This CDR3 has 13 amino acids. CDR1 is DFQATT and CDR2 is SNEGSKA in the germline V gene (reference sequence). Trimming pared 1 base from V and 2 bases from J, leaving 8 bases between. This CDR3 is CSARVGGNYGYTF. The CDR3, as DNA: TGCAGTGCTAGAGTGGGGGGAAACTATGGCTACACCTTC.

This clonotype was observed a few times. This rearrangement joins TRBV18 to TRBJ2-1; D is undetermined. CDR3 length: 14 residues. The V end lost 6 bases, the J end lost 5 bases, and 14 bases lay between the germline ends. The germline V gene has CDR1 KGHSH and CDR2 LQKENI. CDR3 sequence reads: CASSRGYHDNEQFF. The CDR3, as DNA: TGTGCCAGCTCTCGTGGGTACCACGACAATGAGCAGTTCTTC.

This chain joins TRBV6-4 and TRBJ2-1; 13 bases agree with TRBD2. The CDR3 sequence is 18 residues long. V shed 5 bases, J shed 9 bases, and the junction held 16 bases outside the gene matches. The germline CDR1 and CDR2 sequences are MRHNA and SNTAGT. CDR3 residues: CASSLLGLAGSGGGEQFF. Here the CDR3 DNA reads TGTGCCAGCAGTTTACTGGGACTAGCGGGATCGGGGGGAGGTGAGCAGTTCTTC.

The chain joins TRBV12-3 or TRBV12-4 to TRBJ1-2, with D tentatively TRBD1 (5 bases). Trimming pared 3 bases from V and 9 bases from J, leaving 17 bases between. This CDR3 contains 14 residues. DNA of the CDR3: TGTGCCAGCAGTTTTAATCAGGGACTTATTCGCTACACCTTC. Translating it yields CASSFNQGLIRYTF.

This clonotype was seen at least ten times. The V call is TRBV4-1, the J call TRBJ2-7; TRBD1 is a possible D gene (6 bases). V gave up 1 base and J gave up 3 bases, with 10 bases separating them. This CDR3 has 14 residues. Per the germline V gene, CDR1 is MGHRA and CDR2 is YSYEKL. The CDR3 DNA reads as TGCGCCAGCAGCCAAGTAAGGGGGTACTACGAGCAGTACTTC. It translates to CASSQVRGYYEQYF.